A single sample is the source of the 32 T cell receptor beta chains below, sequenced in a study of beta chain features in type 1 diabetes. Study findings and constraints: All four CD4+ subsets from Type 1 diabetes patients carried moderately but significantly shorter TCRB CDR3s.

Which antigens these TCRs recognize remains unknown. Since all of the isolated RNA was reverse transcribed, expressed TCRB transcripts were what got sequenced. The assay was immunoSEQ multiplex PCR, and TCRdb's table has in-frame clones only and misses some. The repertoire holds approximately 730,000 clones, with around 15% as singletons. Material for sequencing was naive CD4+ T cells from blood. Receptors originate from a man aged 18 to 30 with type 1 diabetes.

A note on this clone: Other DNA sequences of this sample code for an identical CDR3. The gene calls are TRBV18 and TRBJ2-7; 11 nucleotides match TRBD1. CDR1 and CDR2 (germline): KGHSH, LQKENI. V lost 2 bases, J lost 4 bases, and 1 base stayed unmatched. This CDR3 spans 14 amino acids. CDR3 region: CASSPGTGGYEQYF. The CDR3 nucleotides are TGTGCCAGCTCACCAGGGACAGGGGGTTACGAGCAGTACTTC.

The chain couples TRBV10-3 to TRBJ2-3; 12 nucleotides line up with TRBD2. From germline, CDR1 is ENHRY and CDR2 SYGVKD. This CDR3 has 15 amino acids. The V gene end was trimmed by 5 bases and the J gene end by 1 base; junction bases not matched to a gene: 1. CDR3 in amino acids: CAISRLAGGTDTQYF. CDR3 nucleotide sequence: TGTGCCATCAGTCGACTAGCGGGAGGCACAGATACGCAGTATTTT.

In its sample, this clone was seen a few times. V and J are TRBV27 and TRBJ2-7, with no clear D. Trimming cost V 6 bases and J 5 bases, with 17 bases left between them. Per the germline V gene, CDR1 is MNHEY and CDR2 is SMNVEV (reference sequence). This CDR3 region has 14 residues. The CDR3 DNA is TGTGCCAGCAGGCCTCGGCAGTTGACCCACGAGCAGTACTTC. It specifies CASRPRQLTHEQYF.

This rearrangement joins TRBV7-2 to TRBJ2-1, with D perhaps matching TRBD2 (6 bases). Germline loops: CDR1 SGHTA, CDR2 FQGNSA. This CDR3 has 14 amino acids. With 5 bases removed from V and 9 bases from J, the gap between germline ends came to 17 bases. CDR3 loop: CASSNVGLSIEQFF. The CDR3 DNA is TGTGCCAGCAGCAACGTGGGACTCTCTATTGAGCAGTTCTTC.

V is TRBV7-8 and J is TRBJ1-4, with 9 bases matching TRBD1. The germline CDR1 and CDR2 sequences are SGHVS and FQNEAQ. V gave up 1 base and J gave up 5 bases; unmatched junction bases: 2. This CDR3 has 15 amino acids. The CDR3 protein is CASSLEGQGNEKLFF. CDR3 coding DNA: TGTGCCAGCAGCTTAGAGGGACAGGGCAATGAAAAACTGTTTTTT.

This clone was seen only a few times. The chain employs TRBV15 and TRBJ2-2; TRBD2 matches 12 bases. CDR1 is LNHNV and CDR2 is YYDKDF in the germline V gene (reference sequence). V lost 0 bases, J lost 7 bases, and 3 bases stayed unmatched. The CDR3 contains 16 residues. CDR3 in DNA: TGTGCCACCAGCAGAGATACTAGCGGGGGGATCGGGGAGCTGTTTTTT. Translation gives CATSRDTSGGIGELFF.

The chain links TRBV29-1 to TRBJ2-1; possibly TRBD1 for D (6 bases). Trimming took off 8 bases at V and 5 bases at J, with 13 bases between the two ends. The CDR3 runs 12 residues. Germline CDR1 is SQVTM and CDR2 is ANQGSEA. In DNA, the CDR3 is TGCAGCTTGGGGGCAGGGGACAATGAGCAGTTCTTC. Encoded protein: CSLGAGDNEQFF.

This clone has more than one count but fewer than ten. The V gene is TRBV9, the J gene TRBJ1-5, with TRBD1 as a possible D gene (5 bases). This CDR3 is built from 12 residues. Trimming took 2 bases from V and 13 from J, leaving 13 bases between them. Germline V gene data show CDR1 as SGDLS and CDR2 as YYNGEE. The CDR3 DNA follows: TGTGCCAGCAGCGTCGCCCGGGGGGGACAGCATTTT. Encoded protein: CASSVARGGQHF. The full variable domain, in which reference TRBV9 and TRBJ1-5 provide the parts outside the CDR3, is DSGVTQTPKHLITATGQRVTLRCSPRSGDLSVYWYQQSLDQGLQFLIQYYNGEERAKGNILERFSAQQFPDLHSELNLSSLELGDSALYFCASSVARGGQHFGDGTRLSIL.

The chain recombines TRBV7-9 with TRBJ2-7; TRBD2 aligns across 7 bases. Germline V CDR1 and CDR2: SEHNR, FQNEAQ (reference sequence). The V and J ends lost 4 bases and 9 bases, in that order; junction bases with no gene match: 9. The length of the CDR3 is 13 residues. CDR3 sequence reads: CASSSERTSRQYF. The CDR3, as DNA: TGTGCCAGCAGCTCCGAGCGGACTAGTCGGCAGTACTTC.

This clone was found a few times. The rearrangement joins TRBV29-1 to TRBJ1-1; D is possibly TRBD1 (5 bases). CDR3 length: 15 amino acids. Germline loops: CDR1 SQVTM, CDR2 ANQGSEA. Deletions cut 1 base from V and 4 bases from J, with 16 bases between. The CDR3, as DNA: TGCAGCGTTGAAGCCTCTCCCAGGGTGGGCACTGAAGCTTTCTTT. Translation: CSVEASPRVGTEAFF.

This clone was counted a few times. The genes are TRBV28 and TRBJ2-1; D is uncertain. Germline V gene lookup returns CDR1 MDHEN and CDR2 SYDVKM. CDR3 length equals 13 residues. The ends were cut back, 5 bases at V and 6 bases at J, with 11 bases in the middle. CDR3 DNA sequence: TGTGCCAGCAGTCCACCCCAAGCCAATGAGCAGTTCTTC. Protein product: CASSPPQANEQFF.

The rearrangement uses TRBV4-1 and TRBJ1-6; 10 bases agree with TRBD1. V shed 3 bases and J 0 bases; nucleotides not matched to a gene: 2. Germline lookup yields CDR1 MGHRA and CDR2 YSYEKL. The CDR3 runs 17 residues. CDR3 coding DNA: TGCGCCAGCAGCCAGCGGACAGGGGGCTCCTATAATTCACCCCTCCACTTT. Translation gives CASSQRTGGSYNSPLHF.

The chain employs TRBV7-9 and TRBJ1-1; D call uncertain. V lost 0 bases and J 6 bases, leaving 8 bases between the germline ends. The CDR3 loop spans 13 amino acids. Germline V gene data show CDR1 as SEHNR and CDR2 as FQNEAQ (reference sequence). CDR3 sequence (DNA): TGTGCCAGCAGCTTAGCGATGGAAGCTGAAGCTTTCTTT. This gives the protein CASSLAMEAEAFF.

About this clone itself: Other nucleotide sequences in the sample specify the same CDR3. V is TRBV30 and J is TRBJ2-7; D is uncertain. Trimming removed 0 bases at V and 3 bases at J, with 6 bases between. CDR1 is GTSNPN, CDR2 SVGIG, per germline (reference sequence). This CDR3 region has 12 residues. Here the CDR3 DNA reads TGTGCCTGGAGTGTGCAAGGCTACGAGCAGTACTTC. Protein sequence: CAWSVQGYEQYF.

The chain has TRBV30 and TRBJ1-1, with D unclear. Germline assignment: CDR1 GTSNPN and CDR2 SVGIG (reference sequence). Trimming took 0 bases from V and 8 from J, leaving 13 bases between them. The CDR3 sequence is 13 residues long. The CDR3 loop is CAWSVIRAGEAFF. The CDR3 region has the DNA TGTGCCTGGAGTGTAATAAGGGCCGGGGAAGCTTTCTTT.

This clone was counted between two and nine times. The rearrangement joins TRBV7-9 to TRBJ2-4; TRBD1 aligns across 7 bases. This CDR3 contains 13 residues. V gave up 5 bases and J gave up 9 bases; unmatched junction bases: 7. CDR1 and CDR2 from the germline V gene are SEHNR and FQNEAQ (reference sequence). The CDR3 loop is CASSNQGDLIQYF. The CDR3 DNA reads as TGTGCCAGCAGCAATCAGGGGGATCTCATTCAGTACTTC.

J is TRBJ1-1 and V is TRBV6-1; D is unclear. Trimming took 7 bases from V and 0 from J, leaving 9 bases between them. CDR1 and CDR2 (germline): MNHNS, SASEGT. This CDR3 comprises 13 residues. The CDR3 protein is CASTPVMNTEAFF. CDR3 nucleotides: TGTGCCAGCACGCCAGTAATGAACACTGAAGCTTTCTTT.

This clone was counted a few times. The sample carries other DNA sequences with the same CDR3. The rearrangement uses TRBV2 and TRBJ2-3, with D hard to call. This CDR3 region has 12 residues. Trimming stripped 5 bases from V and 1 base from J, with 4 bases between. Germline CDR1 is SNHLY and CDR2 is FYNNEI. CDR3 loop: CASSRGTDTQYF. The CDR3 DNA follows: TGTGCCAGCAGTCGAGGCACAGATACGCAGTATTTT.

V is TRBV5-1 and J is TRBJ1-1; 11 bases map to TRBD1. Germline CDR1 reads SGHRS; CDR2 reads YFSETQ. V shed 4 bases, J shed 4 bases, and the junction held 9 bases outside the gene matches. This CDR3 spans 16 amino acids. The CDR3 reads CASSASDRGQSTEAFF. The CDR3 nucleotides read TGCGCCAGCAGCGCCTCGGACAGGGGGCAGAGCACTGAAGCTTTCTTT.

The chain joins TRBV4-1 to TRBJ1-5; the D gene is possibly TRBD1 (5 bases). Looked up from germline, CDR1 is MGHRA and CDR2 is YSYEKL. The CDR3 has 16 amino acids. With 1 base removed from V and 2 bases from J, the gap between germline ends came to 12 bases. The CDR3 region has the DNA TGCGCCAGCAGCCAAGGGCCCCAGGGTGGCAATCAGCCCCAGCATTTT. This codes for CASSQGPQGGNQPQHF.

This clone was detected only a few times. The chain carries TRBV7-9 and TRBJ1-1; D gene uncertain. Per germline, CDR1 SEHNR and CDR2 FQNEAQ (reference sequence). There are 14 residues in the CDR3. Trimming pared 5 bases from V and 3 bases from J, leaving 13 bases between. The CDR3 DNA follows: TGTGCCAGCAGCCGCCGGGATACGGACACTGAAGCTTTCTTT. This gives the protein CASSRRDTDTEAFF.

The table lists this clone with a few counts. The chain links TRBV4-2 to TRBJ1-5; D is possibly TRBD1 (5 bases). The germline CDR1 and CDR2 sequences are LGHNA and YNFKEQ. Trimming removed 0 bases from V and 7 bases from J, with 13 bases in between. The CDR3 loop spans 15 amino acids. CDR3 coding DNA: TGTGCCAGCAGCCAAGATCGGGCAGGGCAACAGCCCCAGCATTTT. Translated: CASSQDRAGQQPQHF.

This clone was counted between two and nine times. This chain uses TRBV28 with TRBJ2-7, with a tentative D call TRBD2 (5 bases). CDR1 is MDHEN, CDR2 SYDVKM, per germline. The V and J ends lost 4 bases and 2 bases respectively, with 12 bases between them. The CDR3 extends over 14 amino acids. The CDR3 bases are TGTGCCAGCAGTTCGGGCGGGCAGCCCTACGAGCAGTACTTC. Its translation is CASSSGGQPYEQYF.

This clone was observed a handful of times. The V gene is TRBV5-4, the J gene TRBJ2-5, with TRBD1 matching 8 bases. From germline, CDR1 is SGHNT and CDR2 YYREEE (reference sequence). The CDR3 has 13 amino acids. J was trimmed by 5 bases and V by 5 bases; bases with no gene match: 5. The CDR3 sequence: CASSPGTGETQYF. In DNA, the CDR3 is TGTGCCAGCAGTCCCGGGACAGGCGAGACCCAGTACTTC.

This clone was seen more than once but under ten times. This chain joins TRBV7-9 and TRBJ1-1; the D gene is possibly TRBD1 (6 bases). CDR1 is SEHNR, CDR2 FQNEAQ, per germline (reference sequence). The CDR3 extends over 15 amino acids. The ends were cut back, 5 bases at V and 4 bases at J, with 17 bases in the middle. The CDR3 DNA reads TGTGCCAGCAGCGCAAGAGGCGAGGGGGGCACTGAAGCTTTCTTT. This encodes CASSARGEGGTEAFF.

The V gene is TRBV29-1, the J gene TRBJ1-1, with unresolved D. This CDR3 has 10 amino acids. The germline V and J ends were trimmed by 5 bases and 7 bases, with 8 bases remaining between them. CDR1 is SQVTM and CDR2 is ANQGSEA in the germline V gene. The CDR3 here is CSVIRHEAFF. In DNA form, the CDR3 reads TGCAGCGTTATTCGCCATGAAGCTTTCTTT. The full variable domain, rest sourced from reference TRBV29-1 and TRBJ1-1, is SAVISQKPSRDICQRGTSLTIQCQVDSQVTMMFWYRQQPGQSLTLIATANQGSEATYESGFVIDKFPISRPNLTFSTLTVSNMSPEDSSIYLCSVIRHEAFFGQGTRLTVV.

The rearrangement links TRBV7-9 to TRBJ2-2; weak D call: TRBD2 (6 bases). The CDR3 loop spans 12 amino acids. V shed 11 bases and J shed 3 bases, with 10 bases lying between them. Germline loops: CDR1 SEHNR, CDR2 FQNEAQ (reference sequence). The CDR3: CAPREYTGELFF. In DNA form, the CDR3 reads TGTGCCCCTCGGGAGTACACCGGGGAGCTGTTTTTT. The variable domain in full, completed from reference TRBV7-9 and TRBJ2-2, reads DTGVSQNPRHKITKRGQNVTFRCDPISEHNRLYWYRQTLGQGPEFLTYFQNEAQLEKSRLLSDRFSAERPKGSFSTLEIQRTEQGDSAMYLCAPREYTGELFFGEGSRLTVL.

The table lists this clone with a few counts. Within the sample, other DNA sequences also encode this same CDR3. The chain couples TRBV5-1 to TRBJ2-5; D is undetermined. Germline CDR1 is SGHRS and CDR2 is YFSETQ. The CDR3 has 14 amino acids. V lost 0 bases and J 2 bases, leaving 8 bases between the germline ends. The CDR3 coding sequence is TGCGCCAGCAGCTTGGGAACACTACAAGAGACCCAGTACTTC. Protein product: CASSLGTLQETQYF.

This clone was observed a handful of times. The chain carries TRBV29-1 and TRBJ2-5; 9 bases match TRBD1. CDR1 and CDR2 (germline): SQVTM, ANQGSEA. The CDR3 runs to 13 residues. V lost 4 bases and J lost 2; bases outside the gene matches: 2. CDR3 sequence (DNA): TGCAGCGTTGGACAGGGGGTTCAAGAGACCCAGTACTTC. Protein: CSVGQGVQETQYF.

V usage is TRBV29-1 and J usage is TRBJ2-2; D could derive from TRBD1 or TRBD2 (6 bases each). This CDR3 region has 13 residues. Germline loops: CDR1 SQVTM, CDR2 ANQGSEA. V was shortened by 7 bases and J by 5 bases, with 14 bases between the two germline ends. The CDR3 coding sequence is TGCAGCGCTCTACAGGGAGGAACCGGGGAGCTGTTTTTT. Its protein product is CSALQGGTGELFF.

On this clone: Other DNA sequences within the sample encode an identical CDR3. The chain combines TRBV10-3 with TRBJ1-1; D is perhaps TRBD1 (5 bases). Trimming stripped 2 bases from V and 0 bases from J, with 7 bases between. The CDR3 contains 14 residues. Germline CDR1 ENHRY, CDR2 SYGVKD. The CDR3 coding sequence is TGTGCCATCAGTGAGGCAGGGCTGAACACTGAAGCTTTCTTT. Amino acids: CAISEAGLNTEAFF.

This sequence joins TRBV9 and TRBJ1-1, with unresolved D. Trimming took 0 bases from V and 3 from J, leaving 15 bases between them. Germline V gene lookup returns CDR1 SGDLS and CDR2 YYNGEE. The CDR3 extends over 16 amino acids. The CDR3 protein is CASSVEVHSGDTEAFF. CDR3 DNA sequence: TGTGCCAGCAGCGTAGAAGTACACTCGGGAGACACTGAAGCTTTCTTT. The variable domain in full, completed from reference TRBV9 and TRBJ1-1, reads DSGVTQTPKHLITATGQRVTLRCSPRSGDLSVYWYQQSLDQGLQFLIQYYNGEERAKGNILERFSAQQFPDLHSELNLSSLELGDSALYFCASSVEVHSGDTEAFFGQGTRLTVV.